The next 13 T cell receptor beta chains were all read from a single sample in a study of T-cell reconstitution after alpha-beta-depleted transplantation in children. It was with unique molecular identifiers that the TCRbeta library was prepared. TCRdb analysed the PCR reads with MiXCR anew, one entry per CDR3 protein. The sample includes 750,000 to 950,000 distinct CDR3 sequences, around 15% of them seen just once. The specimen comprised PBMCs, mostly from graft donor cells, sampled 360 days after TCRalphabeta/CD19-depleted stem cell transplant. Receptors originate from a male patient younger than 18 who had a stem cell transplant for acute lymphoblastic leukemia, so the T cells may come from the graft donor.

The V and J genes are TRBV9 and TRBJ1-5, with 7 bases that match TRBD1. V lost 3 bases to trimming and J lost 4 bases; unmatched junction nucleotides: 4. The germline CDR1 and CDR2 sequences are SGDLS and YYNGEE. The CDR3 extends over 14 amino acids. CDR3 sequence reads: CASSATQGNQPQHF. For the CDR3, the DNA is TGTGCCAGCAGCGCCACACAGGGGAATCAGCCCCAGCATTTT. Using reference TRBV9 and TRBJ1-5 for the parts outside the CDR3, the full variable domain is DSGVTQTPKHLITATGQRVTLRCSPRSGDLSVYWYQQSLDQGLQFLIQYYNGEERAKGNILERFSAQQFPDLHSELNLSSLELGDSALYFCASSATQGNQPQHFGDGTRLSIL.

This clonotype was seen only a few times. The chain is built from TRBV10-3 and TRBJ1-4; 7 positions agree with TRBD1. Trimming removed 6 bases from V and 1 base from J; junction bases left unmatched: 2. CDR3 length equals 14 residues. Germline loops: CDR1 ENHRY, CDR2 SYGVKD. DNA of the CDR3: TGTGCCATCAGGGCAGGGGGAACTAATGAAAAACTGTTTTTT. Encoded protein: CAIRAGGTNEKLFF.

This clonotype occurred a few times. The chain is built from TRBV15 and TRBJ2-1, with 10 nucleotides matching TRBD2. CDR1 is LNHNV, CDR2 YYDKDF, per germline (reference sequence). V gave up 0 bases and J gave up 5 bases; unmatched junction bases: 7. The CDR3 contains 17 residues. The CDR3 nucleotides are TGTGCCACCAGCAGAGATAGACAACTAGCGGGGAACAATGAGCAGTTCTTC. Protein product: CATSRDRQLAGNNEQFF.

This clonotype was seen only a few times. The CDR3 protein is CAISHSYEQYF. The CDR3 DNA sequence: TGTGCCATCAGCCACTCCTACGAGCAGTACTTC. This chain links TRBV10-3 with TRBJ2-7, with D unresolved. The ends were cut back, 6 bases at V and 0 bases at J, with 3 bases in the middle. The germline gives CDR1 ENHRY, CDR2 SYGVKD. This CDR3 comprises 11 residues.

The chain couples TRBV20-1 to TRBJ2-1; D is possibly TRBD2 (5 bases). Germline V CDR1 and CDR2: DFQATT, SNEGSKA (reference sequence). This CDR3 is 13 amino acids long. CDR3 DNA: TGCAGCCTTAAATTTGGACTCCTCAATGAGCAGTTCTTC. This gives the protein CSLKFGLLNEQFF.

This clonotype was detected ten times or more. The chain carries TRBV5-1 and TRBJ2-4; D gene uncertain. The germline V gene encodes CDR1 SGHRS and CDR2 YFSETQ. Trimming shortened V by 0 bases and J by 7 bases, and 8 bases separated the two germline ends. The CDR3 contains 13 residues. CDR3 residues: CASSLETWNIQYF. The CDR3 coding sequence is TGCGCCAGCAGCTTGGAGACGTGGAACATTCAGTACTTC.

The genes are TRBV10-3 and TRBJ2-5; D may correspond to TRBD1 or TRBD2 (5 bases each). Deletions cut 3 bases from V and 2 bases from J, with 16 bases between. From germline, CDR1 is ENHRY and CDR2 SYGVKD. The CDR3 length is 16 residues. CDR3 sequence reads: CAISEDLGAAQETQYF. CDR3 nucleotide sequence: TGTGCCATCAGTGAAGACCTCGGGGCGGCACAAGAGACCCAGTACTTC.

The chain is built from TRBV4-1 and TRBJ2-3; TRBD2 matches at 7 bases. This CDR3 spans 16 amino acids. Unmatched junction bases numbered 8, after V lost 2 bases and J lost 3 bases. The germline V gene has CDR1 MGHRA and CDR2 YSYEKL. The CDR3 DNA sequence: TGCGCCAGCAGCCAACCGCTCCGCGGGAGTACAGATACGCAGTATTTT. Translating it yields CASSQPLRGSTDTQYF.

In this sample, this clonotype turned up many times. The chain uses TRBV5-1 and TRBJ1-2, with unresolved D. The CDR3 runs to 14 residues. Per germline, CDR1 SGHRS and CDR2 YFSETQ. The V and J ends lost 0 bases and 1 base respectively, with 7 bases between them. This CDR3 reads CASSLVRGNYGYTF. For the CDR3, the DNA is TGCGCCAGCAGCTTGGTTCGGGGTAACTATGGCTACACCTTC. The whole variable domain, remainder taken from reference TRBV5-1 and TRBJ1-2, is KAGVTQTPRYLIKTRGQQVTLSCSPISGHRSVSWYQQTPGQGLQFLFEYFSETQRNKGNFPGRFSGRQFSNSRSEMNVSTLELGDSALYLCASSLVRGNYGYTFGSGTRLTVV.

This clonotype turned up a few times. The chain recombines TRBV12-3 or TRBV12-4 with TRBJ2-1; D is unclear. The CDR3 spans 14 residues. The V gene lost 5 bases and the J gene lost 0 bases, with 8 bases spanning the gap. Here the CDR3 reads CASSRWGSYNEQFF. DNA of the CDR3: TGTGCCAGCAGTCGTTGGGGCTCCTACAATGAGCAGTTCTTC.

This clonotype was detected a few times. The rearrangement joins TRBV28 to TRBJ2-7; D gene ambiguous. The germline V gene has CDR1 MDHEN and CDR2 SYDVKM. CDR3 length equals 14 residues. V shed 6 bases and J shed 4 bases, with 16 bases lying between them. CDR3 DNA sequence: TGTGCCAGCAGGCCAATACAGTACCCTTACGAGCAGTACTTC. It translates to CASRPIQYPYEQYF.

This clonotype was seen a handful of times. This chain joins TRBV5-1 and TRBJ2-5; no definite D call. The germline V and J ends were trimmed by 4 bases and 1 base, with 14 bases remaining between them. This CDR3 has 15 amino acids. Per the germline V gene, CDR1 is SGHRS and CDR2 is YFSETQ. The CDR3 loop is CASSVDGILQETQYF. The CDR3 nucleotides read TGCGCCAGCAGCGTGGATGGGATCCTCCAAGAGACCCAGTACTTC.

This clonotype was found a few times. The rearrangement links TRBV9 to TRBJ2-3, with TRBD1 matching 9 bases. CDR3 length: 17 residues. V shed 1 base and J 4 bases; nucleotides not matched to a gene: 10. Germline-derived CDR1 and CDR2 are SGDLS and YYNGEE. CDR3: CASSVNWDRESPDTQYF. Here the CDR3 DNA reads TGTGCCAGCAGCGTAAATTGGGACAGGGAGTCCCCAGATACGCAGTATTTT. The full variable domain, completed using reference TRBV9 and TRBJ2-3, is DSGVTQTPKHLITATGQRVTLRCSPRSGDLSVYWYQQSLDQGLQFLIQYYNGEERAKGNILERFSAQQFPDLHSELNLSSLELGDSALYFCASSVNWDRESPDTQYFGPGTRLTVL.